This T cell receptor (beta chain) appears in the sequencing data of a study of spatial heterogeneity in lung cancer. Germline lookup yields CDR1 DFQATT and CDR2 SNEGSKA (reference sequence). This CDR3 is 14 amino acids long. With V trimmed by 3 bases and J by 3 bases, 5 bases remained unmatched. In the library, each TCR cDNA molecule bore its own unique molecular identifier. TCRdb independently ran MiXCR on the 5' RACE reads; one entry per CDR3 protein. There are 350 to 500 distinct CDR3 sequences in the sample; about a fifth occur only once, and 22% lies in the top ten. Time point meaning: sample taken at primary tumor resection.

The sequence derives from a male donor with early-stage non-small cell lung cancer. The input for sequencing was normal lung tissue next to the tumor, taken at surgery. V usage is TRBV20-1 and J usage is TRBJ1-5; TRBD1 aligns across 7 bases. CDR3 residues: CSASQGGANQPQHF. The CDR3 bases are TGCAGTGCTAGTCAGGGGGGCGCCAATCAGCCCCAGCATTTT.